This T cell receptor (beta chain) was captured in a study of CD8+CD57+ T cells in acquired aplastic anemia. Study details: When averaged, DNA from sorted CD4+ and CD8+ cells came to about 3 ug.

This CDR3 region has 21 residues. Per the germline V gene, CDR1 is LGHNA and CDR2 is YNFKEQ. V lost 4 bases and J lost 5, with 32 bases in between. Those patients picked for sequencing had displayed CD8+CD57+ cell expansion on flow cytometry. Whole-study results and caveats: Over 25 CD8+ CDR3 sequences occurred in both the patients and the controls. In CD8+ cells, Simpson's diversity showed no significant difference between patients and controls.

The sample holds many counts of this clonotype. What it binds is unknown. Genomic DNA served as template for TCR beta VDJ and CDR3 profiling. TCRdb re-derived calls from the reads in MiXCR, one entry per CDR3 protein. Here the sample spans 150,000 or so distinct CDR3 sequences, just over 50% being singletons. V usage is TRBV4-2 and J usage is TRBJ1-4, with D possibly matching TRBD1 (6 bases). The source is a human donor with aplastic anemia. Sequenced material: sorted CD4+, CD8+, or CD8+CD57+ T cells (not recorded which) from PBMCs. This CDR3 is CASSRPVFGDTYGYGNEKLFF. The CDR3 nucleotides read TGTGCCAGCAGCCGCCCTGTATTCGGGGACACGTATGGATATGGAAATGAAAAACTGTTTTTT.